The clone carrying this TCR beta chain was found once. Its target is unknown. Produced via immunoSEQ multiplex PCR; TCRdb's table is partial and in-frame only. The data show under 110,000 clones, with about 86% seen just once and approximately 1.5% held by the top ten. These data originate in a study of T cell responses to AZD1222 COVID-19 vaccine. Per the germline V gene, CDR1 is SGHTS and CDR2 is YDEGEE. Trimming removed 4 bases at V and 6 bases at J, with 8 bases between. This CDR3 spans 12 amino acids. Regarding the study as a whole: Sampling that yielded the repertoires occurred only after the peak T cell response.

The starting material was peripheral blood, obtained on day 0 of AZD1222 vaccination. The rearrangement joins TRBV5-8 to TRBJ2-1, with a weak D call TRBD1 (6 bases). The sequence derives from an adult in good health. CDR3 loop: CASSVRGNEQFF. The CDR3 nucleotides read TGTGCCAGCAGCGTCAGGGGCAATGAGCAGTTCTTC.